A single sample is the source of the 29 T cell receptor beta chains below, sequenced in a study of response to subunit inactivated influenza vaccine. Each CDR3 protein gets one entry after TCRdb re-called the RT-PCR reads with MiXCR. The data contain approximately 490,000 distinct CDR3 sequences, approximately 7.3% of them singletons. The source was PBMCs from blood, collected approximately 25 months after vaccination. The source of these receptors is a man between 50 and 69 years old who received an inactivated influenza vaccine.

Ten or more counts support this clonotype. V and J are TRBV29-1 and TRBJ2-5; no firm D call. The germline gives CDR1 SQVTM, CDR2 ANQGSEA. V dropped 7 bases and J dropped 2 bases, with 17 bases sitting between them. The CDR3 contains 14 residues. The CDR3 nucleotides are TGCAGCGCCCGGCCGTTCCGGCAACAAGAGACCCAGTACTTC. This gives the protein CSARPFRQQETQYF. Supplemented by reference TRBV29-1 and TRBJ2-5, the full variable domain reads SAVISQKPSRDICQRGTSLTIQCQVDSQVTMMFWYRQQPGQSLTLIATANQGSEATYESGFVIDKFPISRPNLTFSTLTVSNMSPEDSSIYLCSARPFRQQETQYFGPGTRLLVL.

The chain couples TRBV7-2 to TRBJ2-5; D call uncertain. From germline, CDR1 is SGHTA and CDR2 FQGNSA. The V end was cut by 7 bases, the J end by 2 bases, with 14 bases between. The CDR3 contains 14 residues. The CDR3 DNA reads TGTGCCAGCAACAAGAATTGGGTACAAGAGACCCAGTACTTC. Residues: CASNKNWVQETQYF.

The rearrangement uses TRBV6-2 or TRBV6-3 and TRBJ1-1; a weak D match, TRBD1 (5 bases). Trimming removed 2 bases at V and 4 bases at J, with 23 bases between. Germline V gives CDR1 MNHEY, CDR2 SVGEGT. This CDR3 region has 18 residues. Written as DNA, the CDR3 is TGTGCCAGCAGTTACCCTACACAGGTCGGAGGATTATCCACTGAAGCTTTCTTT. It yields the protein CASSYPTQVGGLSTEAFF.

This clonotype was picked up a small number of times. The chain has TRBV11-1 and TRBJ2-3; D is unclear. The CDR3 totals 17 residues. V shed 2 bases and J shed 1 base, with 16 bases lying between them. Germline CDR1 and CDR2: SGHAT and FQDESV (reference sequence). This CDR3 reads CASSLYIFRSGTDTQYF. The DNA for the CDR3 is TGTGCCAGCAGCTTATATATATTCAGGTCGGGCACAGATACGCAGTATTTT. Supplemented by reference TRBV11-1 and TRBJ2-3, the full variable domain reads EAEVAQSPRYKITEKSQAVAFWCDPISGHATLYWYRQILGQGPELLVQFQDESVVDDSQLPKDRFSAERLKGVDSTLKIQPAELGDSAMYLCASSLYIFRSGTDTQYFGPGTRLTVL.

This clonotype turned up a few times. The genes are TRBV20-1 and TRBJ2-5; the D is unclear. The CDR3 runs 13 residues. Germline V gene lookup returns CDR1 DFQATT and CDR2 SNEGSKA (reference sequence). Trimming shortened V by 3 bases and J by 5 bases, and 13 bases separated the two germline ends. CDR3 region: CSARAPLWETQYF. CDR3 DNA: TGCAGTGCTAGGGCCCCTTTGTGGGAGACCCAGTACTTC.

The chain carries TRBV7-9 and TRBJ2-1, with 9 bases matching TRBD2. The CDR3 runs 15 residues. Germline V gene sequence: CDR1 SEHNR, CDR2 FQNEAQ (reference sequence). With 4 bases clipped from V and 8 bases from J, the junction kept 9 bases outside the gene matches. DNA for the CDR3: TGTGCCAGCAGCTCCAGAGGACTAGCGCGGGATGAGCAGTTCTTC. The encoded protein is CASSSRGLARDEQFF. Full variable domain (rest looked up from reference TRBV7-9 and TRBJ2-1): DTGVSQNPRHKITKRGQNVTFRCDPISEHNRLYWYRQTLGQGPEFLTYFQNEAQLEKSRLLSDRFSAERPKGSFSTLEIQRTEQGDSAMYLCASSSRGLARDEQFFGPGTRLTVL.

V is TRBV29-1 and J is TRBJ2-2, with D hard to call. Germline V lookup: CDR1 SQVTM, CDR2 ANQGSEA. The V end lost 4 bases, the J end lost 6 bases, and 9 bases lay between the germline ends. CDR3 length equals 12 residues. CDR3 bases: TGCAGCGTTGTTGGAAAGGCCGGGGAGCTGTTTTTT. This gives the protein CSVVGKAGELFF.

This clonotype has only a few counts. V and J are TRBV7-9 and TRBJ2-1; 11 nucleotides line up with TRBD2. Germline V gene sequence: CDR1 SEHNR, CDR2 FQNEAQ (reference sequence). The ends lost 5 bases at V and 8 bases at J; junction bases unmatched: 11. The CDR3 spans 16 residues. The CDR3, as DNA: TGTGCCAGCAGCCCTCTTACTAGCGGGAGTCGCTATGAGCAGTTCTTC. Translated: CASSPLTSGSRYEQFF. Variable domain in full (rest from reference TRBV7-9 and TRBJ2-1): DTGVSQNPRHKITKRGQNVTFRCDPISEHNRLYWYRQTLGQGPEFLTYFQNEAQLEKSRLLSDRFSAERPKGSFSTLEIQRTEQGDSAMYLCASSPLTSGSRYEQFFGPGTRLTVL.

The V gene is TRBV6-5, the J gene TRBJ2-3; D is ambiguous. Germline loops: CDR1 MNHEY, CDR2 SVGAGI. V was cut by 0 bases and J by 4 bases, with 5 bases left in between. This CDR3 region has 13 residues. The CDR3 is CASSYSPPDTQYF. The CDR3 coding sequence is TGTGCCAGCAGTTACTCCCCCCCAGATACGCAGTATTTT.

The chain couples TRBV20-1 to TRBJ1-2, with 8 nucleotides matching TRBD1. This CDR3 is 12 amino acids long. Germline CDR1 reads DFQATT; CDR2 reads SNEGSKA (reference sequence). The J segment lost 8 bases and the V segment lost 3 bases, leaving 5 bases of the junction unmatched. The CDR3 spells CSARPQGEGYTF. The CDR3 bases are TGCAGTGCTAGGCCACAGGGGGAAGGCTACACCTTC.

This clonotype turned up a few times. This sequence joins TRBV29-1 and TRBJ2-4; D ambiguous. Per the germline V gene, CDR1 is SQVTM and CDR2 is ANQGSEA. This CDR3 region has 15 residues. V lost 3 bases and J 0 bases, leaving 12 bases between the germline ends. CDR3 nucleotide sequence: TGCAGCGTTGAGGTGCAGATCGCAGCCAAAAACATTCAGTACTTC. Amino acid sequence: CSVEVQIAAKNIQYF.

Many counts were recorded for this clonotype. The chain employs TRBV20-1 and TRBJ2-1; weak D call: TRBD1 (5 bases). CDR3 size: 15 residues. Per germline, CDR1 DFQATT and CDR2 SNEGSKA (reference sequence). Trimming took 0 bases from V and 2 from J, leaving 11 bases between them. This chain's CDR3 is CSAREGLFTYNEQFF. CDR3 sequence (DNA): TGCAGTGCTAGAGAGGGGCTTTTCACCTACAATGAGCAGTTCTTC.

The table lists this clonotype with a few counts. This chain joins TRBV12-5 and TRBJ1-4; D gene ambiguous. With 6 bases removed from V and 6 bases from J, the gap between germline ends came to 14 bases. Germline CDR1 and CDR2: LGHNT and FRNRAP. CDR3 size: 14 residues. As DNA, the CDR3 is TGTGCTAGTGGCAATCTATTACAGCATGAAAAACTGTTTTTT. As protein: CASGNLLQHEKLFF.

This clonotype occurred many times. The chain's CDR3 is CASSTGGLPQPQHF. Written as DNA, the CDR3 is TGTGCCAGCAGTACCGGGGGCTTACCTCAGCCCCAGCATTTT. This chain links TRBV6-2 or TRBV6-3 with TRBJ1-5; D perhaps matches TRBD1 (6 bases). Germline loops: CDR1 MNHEY, CDR2 SVGEGT. V lost 5 bases, J lost 6 bases, and 14 bases lay in between. CDR3 length: 14 residues.

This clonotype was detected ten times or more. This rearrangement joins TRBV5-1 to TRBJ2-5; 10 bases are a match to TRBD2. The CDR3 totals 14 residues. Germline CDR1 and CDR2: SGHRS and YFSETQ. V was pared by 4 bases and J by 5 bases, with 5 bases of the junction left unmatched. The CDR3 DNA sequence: TGCGCCAGCAGCATACTAGCGGGAAGCGAGACCCAGTACTTC. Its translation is CASSILAGSETQYF.

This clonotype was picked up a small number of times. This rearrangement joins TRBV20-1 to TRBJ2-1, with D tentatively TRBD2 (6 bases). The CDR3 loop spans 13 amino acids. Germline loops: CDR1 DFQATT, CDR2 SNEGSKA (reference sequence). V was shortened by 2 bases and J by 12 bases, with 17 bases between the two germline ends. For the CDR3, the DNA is TGCAGTGCTAGACCTGCGACTAGGGTGGGGCAGTTCTTC. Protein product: CSARPATRVGQFF.

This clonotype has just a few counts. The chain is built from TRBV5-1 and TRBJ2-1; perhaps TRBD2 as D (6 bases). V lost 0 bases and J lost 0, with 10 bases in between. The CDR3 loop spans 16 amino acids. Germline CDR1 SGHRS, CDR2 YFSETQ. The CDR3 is CASSLGAGYSYNEQFF. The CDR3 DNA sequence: TGCGCCAGCAGCTTGGGGGCGGGATACTCCTACAATGAGCAGTTCTTC.

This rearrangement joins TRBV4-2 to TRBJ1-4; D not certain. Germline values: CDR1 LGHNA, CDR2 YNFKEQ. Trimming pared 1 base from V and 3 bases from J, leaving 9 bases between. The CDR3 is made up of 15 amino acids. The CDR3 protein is CASSQATASNEKLFF. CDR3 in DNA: TGTGCCAGCAGCCAAGCCACAGCCTCTAATGAAAAACTGTTTTTT.

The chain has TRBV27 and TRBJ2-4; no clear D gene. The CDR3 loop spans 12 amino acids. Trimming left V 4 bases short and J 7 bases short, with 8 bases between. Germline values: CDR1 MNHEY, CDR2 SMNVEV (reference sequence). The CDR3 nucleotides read TGTGCCAGCAGTTCACAAGCCAACATTCAGTACTTC. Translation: CASSSQANIQYF.

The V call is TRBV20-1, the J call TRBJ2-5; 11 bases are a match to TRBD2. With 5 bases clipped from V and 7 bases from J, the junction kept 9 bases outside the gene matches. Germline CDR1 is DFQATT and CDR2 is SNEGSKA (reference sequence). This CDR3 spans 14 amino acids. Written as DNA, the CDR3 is TGCAGTGCTTCCGGGACTAGCGGCGCCGGGACCCAGTACTTC. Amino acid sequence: CSASGTSGAGTQYF.

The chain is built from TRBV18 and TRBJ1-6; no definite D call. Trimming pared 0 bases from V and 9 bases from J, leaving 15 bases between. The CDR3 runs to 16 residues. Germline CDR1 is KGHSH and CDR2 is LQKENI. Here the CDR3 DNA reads TGTGCCAGCTCACCACCTGGCACTTCAGATACTTCACCCCTCCACTTT. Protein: CASSPPGTSDTSPLHF.

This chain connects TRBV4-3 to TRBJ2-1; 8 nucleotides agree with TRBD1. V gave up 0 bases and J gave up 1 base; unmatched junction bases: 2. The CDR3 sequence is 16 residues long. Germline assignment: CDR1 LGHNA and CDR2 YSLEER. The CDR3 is CASSQDDRGSYNEQFF. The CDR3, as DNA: TGCGCCAGCAGCCAAGATGACAGGGGATCCTACAATGAGCAGTTCTTC.

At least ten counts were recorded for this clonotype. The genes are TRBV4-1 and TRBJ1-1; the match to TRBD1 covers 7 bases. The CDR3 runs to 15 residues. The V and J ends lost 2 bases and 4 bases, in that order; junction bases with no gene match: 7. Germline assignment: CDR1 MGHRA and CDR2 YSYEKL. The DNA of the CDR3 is TGCGCCAGCAGCCAACAACCAGGGGGGATCACTGAAGCTTTCTTT. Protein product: CASSQQPGGITEAFF.

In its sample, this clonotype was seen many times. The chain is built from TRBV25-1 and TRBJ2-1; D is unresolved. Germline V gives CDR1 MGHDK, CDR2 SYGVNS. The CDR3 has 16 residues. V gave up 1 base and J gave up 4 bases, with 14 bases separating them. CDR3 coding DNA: TGTGCCAGCAGTGAATTAGGGTTAAGTTTTTACAATGAGCAGTTCTTC. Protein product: CASSELGLSFYNEQFF. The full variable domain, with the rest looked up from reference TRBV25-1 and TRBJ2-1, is EADIYQTPRYLVIGTGKKITLECSQTMGHDKMYWYQQDPGMELHLIHYSYGVNSTEKGDLSSESTVSRIRTEHFPLTLESARPSHTSQYLCASSELGLSFYNEQFFGPGTRLTVL.

CDR3 residues: CASSLVGQNGNTIYF. The CDR3 DNA follows: TGCGCCAGCAGCTTGGTCGGACAGAATGGAAACACCATATATTTT. V and J are TRBV5-1 and TRBJ1-3; TRBD1 is a possible D gene (6 bases). The germline V gene encodes CDR1 SGHRS and CDR2 YFSETQ. V was pared by 0 bases and J by 3 bases, with 10 bases between. The CDR3 length is 15 residues.

CDR3: CASSLIGGWSETQYF. CDR3 bases: TGTGCCAGCAGCTTAATTGGGGGCTGGTCAGAGACCCAGTACTTC. The chain has TRBV7-3 and TRBJ2-5; weak D call: TRBD1 (6 bases). V was shortened by 1 base and J by 4 bases, with 13 bases between the two germline ends. The CDR3 sequence is 15 residues long. CDR1 and CDR2 (germline): SGHTA, FQGTGA.

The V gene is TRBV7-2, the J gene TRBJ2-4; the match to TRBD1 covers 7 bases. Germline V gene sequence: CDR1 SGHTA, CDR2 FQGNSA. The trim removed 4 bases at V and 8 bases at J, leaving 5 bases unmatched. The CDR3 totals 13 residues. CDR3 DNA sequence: TGTGCCAGCAGCTCCGACAGGGTAGACATTCAGTACTTC. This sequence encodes CASSSDRVDIQYF.

CDR3 in DNA: TGCGCCAGCAGCAGCGGGACAGGGATCACAGATACGCAGTATTTT. It codes for CASSSGTGITDTQYF. The chain carries TRBV5-1 and TRBJ2-3; 9 positions match TRBD1. J lost 2 bases, V lost 4 bases, and 5 bases had no gene match. Per germline, CDR1 SGHRS and CDR2 YFSETQ. This CDR3 is 15 amino acids long.

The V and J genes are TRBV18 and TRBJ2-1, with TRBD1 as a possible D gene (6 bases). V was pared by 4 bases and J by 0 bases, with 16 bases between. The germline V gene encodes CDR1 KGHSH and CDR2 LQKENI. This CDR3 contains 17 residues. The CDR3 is CASSRNRAKGSYNEQFF. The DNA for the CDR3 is TGTGCCAGCTCACGCAACAGGGCAAAGGGCTCCTACAATGAGCAGTTCTTC.